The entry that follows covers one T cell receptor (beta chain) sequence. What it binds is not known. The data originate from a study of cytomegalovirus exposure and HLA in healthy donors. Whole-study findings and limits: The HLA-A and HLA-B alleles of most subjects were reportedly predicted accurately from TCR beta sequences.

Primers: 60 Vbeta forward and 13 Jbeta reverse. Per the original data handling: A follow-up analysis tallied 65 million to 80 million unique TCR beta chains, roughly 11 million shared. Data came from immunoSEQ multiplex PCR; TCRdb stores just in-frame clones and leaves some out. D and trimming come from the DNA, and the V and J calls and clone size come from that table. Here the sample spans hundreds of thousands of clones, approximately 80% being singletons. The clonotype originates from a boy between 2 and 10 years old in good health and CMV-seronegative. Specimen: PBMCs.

For the CDR3, the DNA is TGTGCCAGCAGCTTAGAACCAGGGGGCATCGAGTACTTC. Its translation is CASSLEPGGIEYF. The chain is built from TRBV7-9 and TRBJ2-4; 8 nucleotides align to TRBD1. V was pared by 1 base and J by 14 bases, with 7 bases of the junction left unmatched. CDR3 length: 13 residues. Germline V gene lookup returns CDR1 SEHNR and CDR2 FQNEAQ (reference sequence).